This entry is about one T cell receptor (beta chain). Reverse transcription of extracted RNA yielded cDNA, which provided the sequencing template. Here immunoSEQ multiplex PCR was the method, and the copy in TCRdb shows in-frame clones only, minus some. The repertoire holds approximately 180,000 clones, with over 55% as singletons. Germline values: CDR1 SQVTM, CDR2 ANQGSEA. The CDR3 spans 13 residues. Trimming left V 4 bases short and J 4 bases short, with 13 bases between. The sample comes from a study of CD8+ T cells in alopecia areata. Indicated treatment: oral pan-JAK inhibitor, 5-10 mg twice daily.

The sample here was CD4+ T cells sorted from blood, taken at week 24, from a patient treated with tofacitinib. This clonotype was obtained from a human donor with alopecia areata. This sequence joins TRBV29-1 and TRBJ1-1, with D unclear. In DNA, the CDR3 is TGCAGCGTTGGTGGTTTAGGGAGCACTGAAGCTTTCTTT. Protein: CSVGGLGSTEAFF. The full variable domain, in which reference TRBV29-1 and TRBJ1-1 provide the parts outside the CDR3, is SAVISQKPSRDICQRGTSLTIQCQVDSQVTMMFWYRQQPGQSLTLIATANQGSEATYESGFVIDKFPISRPNLTFSTLTVSNMSPEDSSIYLCSVGGLGSTEAFFGQGTRLTVV.